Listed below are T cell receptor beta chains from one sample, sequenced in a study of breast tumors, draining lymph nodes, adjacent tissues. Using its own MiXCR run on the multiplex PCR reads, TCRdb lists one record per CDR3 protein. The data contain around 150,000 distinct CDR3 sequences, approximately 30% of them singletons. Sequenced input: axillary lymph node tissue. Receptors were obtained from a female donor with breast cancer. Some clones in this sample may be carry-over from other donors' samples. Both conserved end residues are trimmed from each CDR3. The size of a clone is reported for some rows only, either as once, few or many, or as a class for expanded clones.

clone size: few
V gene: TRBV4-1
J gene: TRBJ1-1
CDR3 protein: ASSQPRGNTKAF

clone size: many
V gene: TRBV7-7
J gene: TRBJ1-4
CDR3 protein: ASSFPTTRVGDEKLF

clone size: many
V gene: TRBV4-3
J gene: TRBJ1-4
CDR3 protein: ASSQDPGAANEKLF

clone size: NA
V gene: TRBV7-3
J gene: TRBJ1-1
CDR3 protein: ASSLQGNQFNTEAF

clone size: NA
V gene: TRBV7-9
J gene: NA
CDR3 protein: ASSLGQGAEQF

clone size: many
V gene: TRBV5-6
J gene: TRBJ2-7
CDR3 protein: ASSLDRGHYEQY

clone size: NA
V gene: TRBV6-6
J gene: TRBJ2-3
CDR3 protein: ASLQGAQY

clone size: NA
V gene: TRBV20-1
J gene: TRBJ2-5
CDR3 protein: SASRGTAQETQY

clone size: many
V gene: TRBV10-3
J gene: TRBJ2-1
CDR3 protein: AISEGSTLNEQF

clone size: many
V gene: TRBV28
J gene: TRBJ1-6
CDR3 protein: ASSIPTGIGNSPLH

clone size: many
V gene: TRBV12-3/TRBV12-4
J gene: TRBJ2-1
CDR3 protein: ASSSLAGYNEQF

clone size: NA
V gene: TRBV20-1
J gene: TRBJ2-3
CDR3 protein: SARWGTDTQY

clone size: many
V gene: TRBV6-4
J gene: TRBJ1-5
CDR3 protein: ASSLGPNQPQH

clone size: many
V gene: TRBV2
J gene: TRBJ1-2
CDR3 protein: ASSPGSNYGYT

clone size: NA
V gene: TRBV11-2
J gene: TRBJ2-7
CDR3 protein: ASSPRESSYGQY

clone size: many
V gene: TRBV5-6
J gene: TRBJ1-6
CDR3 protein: ASSLRGQPSPLH

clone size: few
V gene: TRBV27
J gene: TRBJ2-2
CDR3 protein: ASSLVGRGGPNTGELF

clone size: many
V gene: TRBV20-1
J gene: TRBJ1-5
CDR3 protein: SARGGPNQPQH

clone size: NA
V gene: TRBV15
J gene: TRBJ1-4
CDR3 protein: ATSRARLSNEKLS